The sequence of this TCR beta chain was determined in a study of blood T cell repertoires in COVID-19. Study-level information: Sample material is recorded as cDNA or gDNA derived from T cells, B-cell-depleted T cells, or PBMCs.

Germline loops: CDR1 KGHDR, CDR2 SFDVKD. CDR3 length equals 15 residues. The V end lost 3 bases, the J end lost 3 bases, and 10 bases lay between the germline ends. In the authors' workflow: How many nucleated cells were present was estimated from reference gene primer amplification. The protocol was immunoSEQ multiplex PCR, while the TCRdb copy is restricted to in-frame clones and leaves out a portion. V and J calls and clone size are given by that table; D and trimming were obtained from the DNA. The top ten clones hold about 3% of a sample with about 270,000 clones, roughly 84% of them seen once. This receptor was obtained from a woman aged 18-29 years with acute or convalescent COVID-19. Sequencing was performed on peripheral blood. This rearrangement joins TRBV24-1 to TRBJ2-2; a weak D match, TRBD1 (6 bases). The DNA of the CDR3 is TGTGCCACCAGTGATCCCGGGACATACACCGGGGAGCTGTTTTTT. It translates to CATSDPGTYTGELFF.